This TCR beta chain was retrieved from a study of shared clonotypes between healthy human individuals. Only in-frame clones appear in the TCRdb table, and some are missing; sequencing was by immunoSEQ multiplex PCR. The data hold approximately 1.9 million clones, with around 95% observed a single time. Positively selected for CCR7, the CD45RO-negative cells used as naive CD8 cells excluded terminally differentiated effector memory CD45RA+ cells. Those who donated, Caucasian adults without exception, all lived in Nashville, Tennessee. Broader study findings: Clonotype sharing among donors likely depends on sequencing depth. Rarefaction gave evidence that sorted-subset sequencing remained incomplete despite large depth.

Comment on this clone: Its antigen is as yet unknown. The sample holds other DNA sequences that translate to the same CDR3.

The germline V and J ends were trimmed by 5 bases and 6 bases, with 10 bases remaining between them. There are 13 residues in the CDR3. Germline values: CDR1 SEHNR, CDR2 FQNEAQ (reference sequence). Specimen: naive CD8+ T cells from PBMCs. The TCR comes from a man aged 18 to 29 in good health. Some clones in this sample may be carry-over from other donors' samples. The chain is built from TRBV7-9 and TRBJ2-2, with D unresolved. In DNA, the CDR3 is TGTGCCAGCAGCCCCACCCTGGCCGGGGAGCTGTTTTTT. It specifies CASSPTLAGELFF.